These 5 T cell receptor beta chains originate from one sample sequenced in a study of glioma-infiltrating T cells. Amplification of TCR alpha and beta CDR3 regions from RNA used iRepertoire nested multiplex PCR. MiXCR was run by TCRdb on the multiplex PCR reads, yielding one entry per CDR3 protein. Among roughly 190,000 distinct CDR3 sequences listed, over 30% were seen once. Sequencing used glioma tissue, nonneoplastic brain tissue, or PBMCs (not recorded which). The receptors stem from a human donor with low-grade glioma or glioblastoma, undergoing nonglioma brain surgery, or in good health (not recorded which).

This clonotype was observed at least ten times. J is TRBJ1-2 and V is TRBV28; D uncertain. This CDR3 is built from 11 residues. In germline, CDR1 is MDHEN, CDR2 SYDVKM. The V and J ends lost 6 bases and 4 bases respectively, with 6 bases between them. The CDR3 DNA sequence: TGTGCCAGCAGCAATCTCTATGGCTACACCTTC. Translation: CASSNLYGYTF.

This clonotype has a count of ten or more. V gene TRBV6-1 combines with J gene TRBJ1-4; weak D call: TRBD1 (5 bases). Trimming removed 5 bases at V and 7 bases at J, with 17 bases between. The length of the CDR3 is 15 residues. Germline V gene data show CDR1 as MNHNS and CDR2 as SASEGT. The CDR3 DNA reads as TGTGCCAGCAGTACGATTAGGGGCGGAGGTGAAAAACTGTTTTTT. Its translation: CASSTIRGGGEKLFF.

The chain joins TRBV12-3 or TRBV12-4 to TRBJ2-7; D gene ambiguous. V was cut by 3 bases and J by 5 bases, with 11 bases left in between. CDR3 length: 13 amino acids. The CDR3 region is CASSFLGYHEQYF. CDR3 DNA: TGTGCCAGCAGTTTCCTAGGGTACCACGAGCAGTACTTC.

With respect to this clonotype: A read error may produce the germline difference seen at one junction end. This chain's CDR3 is CACRVAGGPEDTQYF. The CDR3 DNA reads TGTGCCTGCAGGGTAGCGGGAGGGCCCGAGGATACGCAGTATTTT. The chain couples TRBV6-2 or TRBV6-3 to TRBJ2-3, with 11 nucleotides matching TRBD2. The CDR3 covers 15 residues. The germline V gene encodes CDR1 MNHEY and CDR2 SVGEGT.

On this clonotype itself: A much larger clonotype is one base distant, so this may be a read error. This chain links TRBV3-1 with TRBJ2-1; a weak D match, TRBD1 (7 bases). The CDR3 covers 17 residues. In germline, CDR1 is LGHDT, CDR2 YNNKEL (reference sequence). The V end was cut by 4 bases, the J end by 4 bases, with 20 bases between. CDR3 residues: CASSRDKGGRGYNEQFF. As DNA, the CDR3 is TGTGCCAGCAGCCGAGATAAGGGAGGCAGGGGGTACAATGAGCAGTTCTTC.